This TCR beta chain was captured in a study of breast tumors, draining lymph nodes, adjacent tissues listed by TCRdb under 2016. With regard to the full study: TCR beta repertoires were compared across tumor, adjacent nontumor tissue and axillary lymph nodes obtained from breast cancer patients. The study aimed to assess the relationships and possible T-cell exchange between tumor, surrounding tissue and draining lymph node repertoires in human breast cancer. The full study reports these points: The study presented the conclusion that tumor T cells originate in lymph nodes as consistent with a hypothesis, not as something directly demonstrated. Tumor T-cell repertoires showed less diversity than lymph node repertoires and more diversity than nontumor tissue repertoires, and tumor T-cell repertoires showed preferential V and J gene usage. A scenario in which most tumor T cells derive from the lymph node and then expand within tumor tissue was judged to be consistent with the data. Tumor and nontumor tissue repertoires were found to be significantly more similar in luminal-like than in basal-like breast cancer.

Comments on this clonotype: Its antigen is currently not known. At one end, the junction sequence differs from germline, possibly due to a read error.

For sequencing, an Illumina HiSeq 2000 was employed. TCR beta chain libraries were generated through multiplex PCR amplification. The amplified TCR beta chain products were analyzed by high-throughput sequencing. Using fastp at Q25 and MiXCR, TCRdb reprocessed the public reads and kept productive beta chains. Rows merge per CDR3 protein into single entries with the most common DNA and genes. This sample holds 150,000 to 250,000 distinct CDR3 sequences; around 29% were observed only once. The top ten clonotypes cover roughly 4% of the sample. Lymph node samples came from the axillary draining lymph nodes of breast cancer patients. The sample taken for sequencing was axillary lymph node tissue. This TCR came from a female donor with breast cancer. Some clones in this sample may be carry-over from other donors' samples.

At the DNA level, the sequence is TGTGCCAGCAATGAACTAGCGGGGGGAACCGAGGAGCTGTTTTTT. This yields the protein CASNELAGGTEELFF. Recombination linked TRBV2 to TRBJ2-2, with TRBD2 identical over 12 junction bases. From the cysteine up to the phenylalanine, the CDR3 has a length of 15 residues. The CDR3 DNA has 45 bases and is translated from base 1. The germline V gene specifies SNHLY as CDR1 and FYNNEI as CDR2. Outside the CDR3, residues come from the reference TRBV2 and TRBJ2-2 proteins, so the full variable domain is: EPEVTQTPSHQVTQMGQEVILRCVPISNHLYFYWYRQILGQKVEFLVSFYNNEISEKSEIFDDQFSVERPDGSNFTLKIRSTKLEDSAMYFCASNELAGGTEELFFGEGSRLTVL.